This TCR beta chain was documented in a study of shared clonotypes between healthy human individuals. V lost 5 bases, J lost 5 bases, and 7 bases stayed unmatched. Per germline, CDR1 SGHNT and CDR2 YENEEA. The CDR3 runs 16 residues. This table comes from immunoSEQ multiplex PCR, and its TCRdb copy is limited to in-frame clones, with some not included. The repertoire consists of around 1.5 million clones, with 95% to 99% occurring once and the leading ten covering less than 0.55%. From CD4+ cells came CD45RA+ naive and CD45RA-negative memory subsets. Sequencing used naive CD4+ T cells sorted from blood. Regarding subset: CD45RA+ positively selected. The chain combines TRBV11-3 with TRBJ2-2; the match to TRBD2 covers 11 bases. The sequence came from a man aged 25-45 years in good health. CDR3 bases: TGTGCCAGCAGCCCCTCTAGCGGGAGGATTACCGGGGAGCTGTTTTTT. Encoded protein: CASSPSSGRITGELFF. The full variable domain, rest sourced from reference TRBV11-3 and TRBJ2-2, is EAGVVQSPRYKIIEKKQPVAFWCNPISGHNTLYWYLQNLGQGPELLIRYENEEAVDDSQLPKDRFSAERLKGVDSTLKIQPAELGDSAVYLCASSPSSGRITGELFFGEGSRLTVL.